A single sample gave rise to the 16 T cell receptor beta chains below, sequenced in a study of OX40 agonist ivuxolimab in advanced cancers. TCRdb's copy holds only in-frame clones and misses some; the assay was immunoSEQ multiplex PCR. The sample yields under 80,000 clones, around 87% seen once. Sequenced here: CD4+ or CD8+ T cells sorted from blood, sampled in a trial of the OX40 agonist ivuxolimab. The receptors were sampled from an adult with an advanced solid tumor such as melanoma, head and neck, liver or kidney cancer.

This chain uses TRBV7-9 with TRBJ1-1; no reliable D call. The germline V gene encodes CDR1 SEHNR and CDR2 FQNEAQ (reference sequence). The CDR3 has 14 amino acids. The V end lost 4 bases, the J end lost 3 bases, and 12 bases lay between the germline ends. In nucleotides, the CDR3 is TGTGCCAGCAGCTCCCTGAATAGCGACACTGAAGCTTTCTTT. It encodes CASSSLNSDTEAFF.

The chain recombines TRBV15 with TRBJ2-7, with 11 bases that match TRBD2. The V gene's germline CDR1 is LNHNV and CDR2 YYDKDF (reference sequence). The CDR3 contains 16 residues. Trimming removed 0 bases from V and 5 bases from J; junction bases left unmatched: 6. This CDR3 reads CATSRDLSGRAHEQYF. Written as DNA, the CDR3 is TGTGCCACCAGCAGAGATCTTAGCGGGAGGGCCCACGAGCAGTACTTC. Full variable domain (remainder filled in from reference TRBV15 and TRBJ2-7): DAMVIQNPRYQVTQFGKPVTLSCSQTLNHNVMYWYQQKSSQAPKLLFHYYDKDFNNEADTPDNFQSRRPNTSFCFLDIRSPGLGDTAMYLCATSRDLSGRAHEQYFGPGTRLTVT.

The gene calls are TRBV7-3 and TRBJ1-1, with D possibly matching TRBD1 (5 bases). Germline V gives CDR1 SGHTA, CDR2 FQGTGA. The ends were cut back, 5 bases at V and 11 bases at J, with 15 bases in the middle. The CDR3 contains 12 residues. CDR3 residues: CASSLPRGEAFF. The CDR3 DNA is TGTGCCAGCAGCCTCCCGCGAGGGGAGGCTTTCTTT.

J is TRBJ1-2 and V is TRBV6-1; 7 nucleotides line up with TRBD1. The CDR3 has 13 residues. In germline, CDR1 is MNHNS, CDR2 SASEGT. V shed 2 bases and J 8 bases; nucleotides not matched to a gene: 5. CDR3 loop: CASSEMGQRGYTF. DNA of the CDR3: TGTGCCAGCAGTGAAATGGGACAGCGGGGCTACACCTTC.

The chain has TRBV18 and TRBJ1-5; D unclear. Germline V gene data show CDR1 as KGHSH and CDR2 as LQKENI. This CDR3 comprises 13 residues. V lost 2 bases and J lost 6, with 8 bases in between. CDR3 sequence reads: CASSPMSGQPQHF. The CDR3 nucleotides are TGTGCCAGCTCACCAATGTCGGGTCAGCCCCAGCATTTT.

The chain links TRBV28 to TRBJ2-2, with 8 nucleotides matching TRBD2. The trim removed 1 base at V and 7 bases at J, leaving 11 bases unmatched. This CDR3 spans 17 amino acids. Germline V gene data show CDR1 as MDHEN and CDR2 as SYDVKM. This chain's CDR3 is CASSLFSGGFLVGELFF. In nucleotides, the CDR3 is TGTGCCAGCAGTTTATTCAGCGGGGGATTTCTGGTCGGGGAGCTGTTTTTT. Variable domain in full (rest from reference TRBV28 and TRBJ2-2): DVKVTQSSRYLVKRTGEKVFLECVQDMDHENMFWYRQDPGLGLRLIYFSYDVKMKEKGDIPEGYSVSREKKERFSLILESASTNQTSMYLCASSLFSGGFLVGELFFGEGSRLTVL.

The genes are TRBV28 and TRBJ1-5; D is unresolved. V lost 7 bases and J lost 4, with 14 bases in between. Germline CDR1 and CDR2: MDHEN and SYDVKM. The CDR3 consists of 14 residues. This chain's CDR3 is CASTLSQANQPQHF. For the CDR3, the DNA is TGTGCCAGCACCCTATCCCAGGCGAATCAGCCCCAGCATTTT.

This rearrangement joins TRBV29-1 to TRBJ1-2; D gene ambiguous. V was cut by 1 base and J by 6 bases, with 12 bases left in between. The CDR3 has 13 residues. Germline CDR1 SQVTM, CDR2 ANQGSEA. CDR3 amino acids: CSVEASGGNGYTF. The DNA of the CDR3 is TGCAGCGTTGAAGCGTCAGGAGGGAATGGCTACACCTTC.

This rearrangement joins TRBV19 to TRBJ2-3; maybe TRBD2 (6 bases). The CDR3 consists of 16 residues. Trimming stripped 5 bases from V and 2 bases from J, with 17 bases between. Germline V gene lookup returns CDR1 LNHDA and CDR2 SQIVND (reference sequence). The CDR3 DNA sequence: TGTGCCAGTAGTCAAGAGGGCGGGATCGTCACAGATACGCAGTATTTT. Its protein is CASSQEGGIVTDTQYF.

The gene calls are TRBV6-5 and TRBJ2-7; possible D gene TRBD1, 5 bases. CDR1 MNHEY and CDR2 SVGAGI come from the germline V gene. CDR3 length: 13 amino acids. Between the trimmed V and J ends, which lost 7 bases and 0 bases, there was a span of 10 bases. DNA for the CDR3: TGTGCCAGCAAGAGACAGAACTCCTACGAGCAGTACTTC. It encodes CASKRQNSYEQYF.

The chain combines TRBV27 with TRBJ1-2; perhaps TRBD1 as D (5 bases). Germline V gene lookup returns CDR1 MNHEY and CDR2 SMNVEV (reference sequence). The CDR3 spans 17 residues. The germline V and J ends were trimmed by 6 bases and 6 bases, with 26 bases remaining between them. DNA for the CDR3: TGTGCCAGCAGCTACAATTGGACGGCGGGGCCAAGGAATGGCTACACCTTC. Translation gives CASSYNWTAGPRNGYTF.

The V gene is TRBV12-5, the J gene TRBJ1-5; D unclear. The V and J ends lost 7 bases and 7 bases respectively, with 11 bases between them. In germline, CDR1 is LGHNT, CDR2 FRNRAP. The CDR3 has 12 residues. CDR3 amino acids: CASAPHVQPQHF. For the CDR3, the DNA is TGTGCTAGTGCCCCCCATGTACAGCCCCAGCATTTT.

The chain is built from TRBV28 and TRBJ1-6; maybe TRBD1 (5 bases). The CDR3 contains 13 residues. The germline V gene has CDR1 MDHEN and CDR2 SYDVKM. Trimming removed 2 bases from V and 10 bases from J, with 9 bases in between. The CDR3 sequence is CASSLDGGSPLHF. In nucleotides, the CDR3 is TGTGCCAGCAGTTTAGACGGGGGATCACCCCTCCACTTT.

The chain carries TRBV7-9 and TRBJ2-1; perhaps TRBD2 as D (6 bases). This CDR3 is built from 15 residues. Germline V gene sequence: CDR1 SEHNR, CDR2 FQNEAQ (reference sequence). Trimming shortened V by 4 bases and J by 7 bases, and 17 bases separated the two germline ends. This CDR3 is CASSSRETPGNEQFF. CDR3 nucleotides: TGTGCCAGCAGCTCTCGGGAGACTCCGGGTAATGAGCAGTTCTTC.

This clone was seen a few times. The chain employs TRBV7-9 and TRBJ1-6; no clear D. V lost 2 bases, J lost 7 bases, and 18 bases lay in between. This CDR3 region has 17 residues. Germline V gene lookup returns CDR1 SEHNR and CDR2 FQNEAQ (reference sequence). In DNA form, the CDR3 reads TGTGCCAGCAGCTTAAGCCAATTCCGGGAGCCCAATTCACCCCTCCACTTT. It translates to CASSLSQFREPNSPLHF.

The V gene is TRBV27, the J gene TRBJ1-2; D is ambiguous. The germline V gene has CDR1 MNHEY and CDR2 SMNVEV (reference sequence). The V and J ends lost 5 bases and 7 bases respectively, with 14 bases between them. This CDR3 contains 13 residues. CDR3 amino acids: CASSTYISSGYTF. For the CDR3, the DNA is TGTGCCAGCAGTACTTACATATCGTCTGGCTACACCTTC.